This entry is about one TCR beta chain. This specimen comes from a study of T cell responses to AZD1222 COVID-19 vaccine. The CDR3 runs 14 residues. Assay used: immunoSEQ multiplex PCR; TCRdb lists only in-frame clones, some missing. The repertoire holds around 130,000 clones, with about 89% as singletons. The V call is TRBV21-1, the J call TRBJ2-4; the listed D gene, TRBD2, was not tested against the DNA. TRBV21-1 is listed as a pseudogene. Sequenced material: peripheral blood, taken on day 0 of AZD1222 vaccination. The origin of this receptor is an adult in good health. CDR3 in DNA: TGTGCCAGCAGGAGGCCGAGGGCCAAAAACATTCAGTACTTC. Translation gives CASRRPRAKNIQYF.